The sequence of this TCR beta chain was determined in a study of T cell repertoires in aging, cancer and after chemotherapy. Study overall: Six age groups, ranging from 30 or younger to 70 or older, included the donors. Patients with chronic lymphocytic leukemia were sampled before and after fludarabine- or bendamustine-based chemotherapy.

TCR beta rearrangements were amplified from peripheral blood genomic DNA. In its sample, this clonotype ranks as medium-sized. The V gene lost 3 bases and the J gene lost 3 bases, with 6 bases spanning the gap. The CDR3 consists of 12 residues. Germline V gives CDR1 KGHSH, CDR2 LQKENI. Multiplex touch-down PCR with TRB-A/B primers amplified rearranged V-D-J TRB sequences. TCRdb called the multiplex PCR reads again in MiXCR, with one record for every CDR3 protein. The top ten hold more than 2.5% of the sample, which has roughly 6,400 distinct CDR3 sequences, roughly a fifth seen once. The chain combines TRBV18 with TRBJ2-7, with a tentative D call TRBD1 (5 bases). This receptor was identified in a human donor with a blood cancer. Sequenced input: blood. CDR3 DNA sequence: TGTGCCAGCTCACCCGACAGCTACGAGCAGTACTTC. This encodes CASSPDSYEQYF.